The 30 T cell receptor beta chains below come from one sample, sequenced in a study of PD-1 blockade in classical Hodgkin lymphoma. Specified time point: cycle 4 day 1 (C4D1), after 6 weeks of nivolumab. The patients all showed relapse after autologous stem cell transplantation, while their brentuximab vedotin exposure varied. The table came from immunoSEQ multiplex PCR; TCRdb's copy has only in-frame clones and leaves some out. The sample yields 30,000 or so clones, over 75% seen once. The material sequenced was peripheral blood mononuclear cells (PBMCs), taken before the fourth cycle of nivolumab. The receptors were sampled from a human donor with classical Hodgkin lymphoma.

The V call is TRBV28, the J call TRBJ2-1; D is unresolved. The CDR3 is made up of 12 amino acids. CDR1 and CDR2 (germline): MDHEN, SYDVKM. The V and J ends lost 6 bases and 9 bases respectively, with 12 bases between them. CDR3 in DNA: TGTGCCAGCAGCCCGAGCGTCCGTGAGCAGTTCTTC. It is translated as CASSPSVREQFF.

The genes are TRBV19 and TRBJ1-1; 9 nucleotides match TRBD1. Germline CDR1 LNHDA, CDR2 SQIVND (reference sequence). Losses at the gene ends were 4 bases for V and 1 base for J; bases not matched to a gene: 4. The CDR3 covers 15 residues. Here the CDR3 reads CASSRGDRENTEAFF. Here the CDR3 DNA reads TGTGCCAGTAGTAGAGGGGACAGGGAGAACACTGAAGCTTTCTTT.

The chain uses TRBV5-4 and TRBJ1-1, with a possible D match to TRBD1 (5 bases). The CDR3 covers 13 residues. Germline assignment: CDR1 SGHNT and CDR2 YYREEE (reference sequence). With 4 bases removed from V and 1 base from J, the gap between germline ends came to 8 bases. The CDR3 DNA is TGTGCCAGCAGCCGGGACCAGAACACTGAAGCTTTCTTT. It specifies CASSRDQNTEAFF.

J is TRBJ1-6 and V is TRBV6-6; 8 bases are shared with TRBD1. Germline trimming cut 5 bases from V and 14 bases from J; bases unmatched to any gene: 14. The CDR3 spans 15 residues. Germline V gene lookup returns CDR1 MNHNY and CDR2 SVGAGI (reference sequence). CDR3 in amino acids: CASSPTGGPIQALHF. CDR3 bases: TGTGCCAGCAGTCCTACAGGGGGACCGATTCAGGCCCTCCACTTT.

This chain joins TRBV25-1 and TRBJ2-7; the D call may be TRBD1 or TRBD2 (5 bases each). V dropped 6 bases and J dropped 3 bases, with 18 bases sitting between them. This CDR3 has 15 residues. CDR1 is MGHDK, CDR2 SYGVNS, per germline. The CDR3 loop is CASSSVRDGRYEQYF. The DNA for the CDR3 is TGTGCCAGCAGCTCAGTCCGGGACGGACGCTACGAGCAGTACTTC.

DNA of the CDR3: TGCGCCAGCAGCTTAGGGGATTACTACGAGCAGTACTTC. Translating gives CASSLGDYYEQYF. The rearrangement links TRBV5-1 to TRBJ2-7, with D perhaps matching TRBD1 (5 bases). V lost 2 bases, J lost 3 bases, and 9 bases lay in between. The CDR3 loop spans 13 amino acids. The germline V gene has CDR1 SGHRS and CDR2 YFSETQ.

This rearrangement joins TRBV5-1 to TRBJ2-1; 11 bases agree with TRBD2. This CDR3 spans 18 amino acids. Germline V CDR1 and CDR2: SGHRS, YFSETQ. Trimming at V came to 2 bases and at J to 7 bases, leaving 14 bases not matched to a gene. The CDR3 protein is CASSLSGTSGIYGNEQFF. CDR3 sequence (DNA): TGCGCCAGCAGCTTATCCGGGACTAGCGGAATTTATGGTAATGAGCAGTTCTTC. Together with reference TRBV5-1 and TRBJ2-1, the CDR3 gives the full variable domain: KAGVTQTPRYLIKTRGQQVTLSCSPISGHRSVSWYQQTPGQGLQFLFEYFSETQRNKGNFPGRFSGRQFSNSRSEMNVSTLELGDSALYLCASSLSGTSGIYGNEQFFGPGTRLTVL.

V is TRBV7-9 and J is TRBJ2-5; 7 bases are a match to TRBD2. The CDR3 extends over 17 amino acids. V dropped 0 bases and J dropped 5; count of bases not matched to a gene: 12. Germline V gene sequence: CDR1 SEHNR, CDR2 FQNEAQ (reference sequence). This CDR3 reads CASSLATSSGAWETQYF. The CDR3 nucleotides read TGTGCCAGCAGCTTAGCGACTAGCTCCGGAGCGTGGGAGACCCAGTACTTC. Filled out from reference TRBV7-9 and TRBJ2-5, the complete variable domain reads DTGVSQNPRHKITKRGQNVTFRCDPISEHNRLYWYRQTLGQGPEFLTYFQNEAQLEKSRLLSDRFSAERPKGSFSTLEIQRTEQGDSAMYLCASSLATSSGAWETQYFGPGTRLLVL.

The chain couples TRBV9 to TRBJ1-3, with no clear D. V lost 4 bases, J lost 2 bases, and 13 bases lay in between. Germline CDR1 and CDR2: SGDLS and YYNGEE. There are 15 residues in the CDR3. The CDR3 reads CASSFKVGTGNTIYF. CDR3 DNA: TGTGCCAGCAGCTTTAAGGTGGGGACTGGAAACACCATATATTTT.

The J gene is TRBJ1-1, the V gene TRBV5-1; TRBD1 might be the D (5 bases). Trimming cost V 1 base and J 5 bases, with 12 bases left between them. CDR1 and CDR2 (germline): SGHRS, YFSETQ. The CDR3 is 14 amino acids. CDR3 DNA: TGCGCCAGCAGCTTGCAGGGTATCGTAACTGAAGCTTTCTTT. This encodes CASSLQGIVTEAFF.

The chain uses TRBV5-6 and TRBJ2-3, with D possibly matching TRBD1 (8 bases). The CDR3 length is 17 residues. The V end lost 1 base, the J end lost 6 bases, and 21 bases lay between the germline ends. CDR1 is SGHDT and CDR2 is YYEEEE in the germline V gene. CDR3 loop: CASSLPWTGRGMDTQYF. CDR3 sequence (DNA): TGTGCCAGCAGCTTGCCATGGACAGGGAGGGGAATGGATACGCAGTATTTT.

There are a few counts of this clone. J is TRBJ2-7 and V is TRBV27, with 7 bases aligning to TRBD2. Germline CDR1 reads MNHEY; CDR2 reads SMNVEV (reference sequence). V lost 2 bases, J lost 4 bases, and 5 bases stayed unmatched. The CDR3 is made up of 14 amino acids. CDR3 loop: CASSLQAGRYEQYF. The CDR3 DNA reads TGTGCCAGCAGTTTACAAGCGGGGCGATACGAGCAGTACTTC.

V is TRBV19 and J is TRBJ2-2; 9 bases are a match to TRBD1. The germline gives CDR1 LNHDA, CDR2 SQIVND (reference sequence). V gave up 4 bases and J gave up 7 bases; unmatched junction bases: 13. There are 17 residues in the CDR3. CDR3 DNA: TGTGCCAGTAGTAACCCGGGACAGGGTTTATTAGGCGGGGAGCTGTTTTTT. Translating gives CASSNPGQGLLGGELFF.

The chain couples TRBV2 to TRBJ1-2; a weak D match, TRBD1 (6 bases). V was cut by 7 bases and J by 3 bases, with 9 bases left in between. Germline V gene data show CDR1 as SNHLY and CDR2 as FYNNEI. The CDR3 is 12 residues long. The CDR3 spells CASTQGYYGYTF. The CDR3 coding sequence is TGTGCCAGCACCCAGGGGTACTATGGCTACACCTTC.

V gene TRBV18 combines with J gene TRBJ1-4; TRBD1 might be the D (5 bases). V was pared by 3 bases and J by 7 bases, with 9 bases between. Germline-derived CDR1 and CDR2 are KGHSH and LQKENI. The CDR3 length is 13 residues. The CDR3, as DNA: TGTGCCAGCTCACCCCGGGACCGTGAAAAACTGTTTTTT. Amino acids: CASSPRDREKLFF.

The table lists this clone with a few counts. The chain employs TRBV6-1 and TRBJ2-7; 7 bases align to TRBD2. Germline lookup yields CDR1 MNHNS and CDR2 SASEGT. With V trimmed by 2 bases and J by 5 bases, 15 bases remained unmatched. This CDR3 is 17 amino acids long. This chain's CDR3 is CASSESPFGGRGDEQYF. Here the CDR3 DNA reads TGTGCCAGCAGTGAATCTCCCTTCGGCGGGAGAGGTGACGAGCAGTACTTC.

This chain links TRBV4-1 with TRBJ1-5; 10 nucleotides line up with TRBD1. The V and J ends lost 0 bases and 7 bases, in that order; junction bases with no gene match: 15. This CDR3 contains 19 residues. Germline lookup yields CDR1 MGHRA and CDR2 YSYEKL. The CDR3 region is CASSQEFSWGQGSVQPQHF. In DNA, the CDR3 is TGCGCCAGCAGCCAAGAATTTTCTTGGGGACAGGGGTCTGTCCAGCCCCAGCATTTT.

The chain is built from TRBV6-6 and TRBJ2-2; 8 nucleotides match TRBD1. With V trimmed by 3 bases and J by 4 bases, 7 bases remained unmatched. CDR1 is MNHNY and CDR2 is SVGAGI in the germline V gene (reference sequence). CDR3 size: 16 residues. The CDR3 sequence is CASSYMRQGFTGELFF. The CDR3 bases are TGTGCCAGCAGTTATATGAGACAGGGGTTCACCGGGGAGCTGTTTTTT.

J is TRBJ2-2 and V is TRBV7-9; 8 bases are a match to TRBD1. V shed 7 bases and J 4 bases; nucleotides not matched to a gene: 5. Germline V gene data show CDR1 as SEHNR and CDR2 as FQNEAQ (reference sequence). CDR3 length: 14 residues. CDR3: CASTRTGFTGELFF. As DNA, the CDR3 is TGTGCCAGCACCCGGACAGGGTTCACCGGGGAGCTGTTTTTT.

This chain connects TRBV19 to TRBJ2-7; the D is unclear. Looked up from germline, CDR1 is LNHDA and CDR2 is SQIVND (reference sequence). V lost 3 bases and J 5 bases, leaving 11 bases between the germline ends. The CDR3 sequence is 13 residues long. The CDR3 region is CASSMDRYNEQYF. CDR3 DNA sequence: TGTGCCAGTAGTATGGACCGCTACAACGAGCAGTACTTC.

This clone turned up a few times. J is TRBJ2-3 and V is TRBV25-1; 7 nucleotides align to TRBD1. CDR1 is MGHDK, CDR2 SYGVNS, per germline. The CDR3 sequence is 16 residues long. The V and J ends lost 3 bases and 1 base, in that order; junction bases with no gene match: 7. The CDR3 loop reads CASSDARGQGTDTQYF. CDR3 bases: TGTGCCAGCAGTGATGCTCGAGGACAGGGCACAGATACGCAGTATTTT.

This clone was seen only once. This chain links TRBV28 with TRBJ1-5; the D gene is possibly TRBD1 (5 bases). Looked up from germline, CDR1 is MDHEN and CDR2 is SYDVKM. This CDR3 contains 14 residues. With 5 bases removed from V and 0 bases from J, the gap between germline ends came to 8 bases. CDR3 amino acids: CASSPGDSNQPQHF. The CDR3 DNA reads as TGTGCCAGCAGTCCGGGGGATAGCAATCAGCCCCAGCATTTT.

This rearrangement joins TRBV11-2 to TRBJ2-7; 8 nucleotides match TRBD2. Germline V CDR1 and CDR2: SGHAT, FQNNGV. The trim removed 1 base at V and 3 bases at J, leaving 5 bases unmatched. The CDR3 sequence is 15 residues long. CDR3 amino acids: CASSLVGLAGYEQYF. The CDR3 region has the DNA TGTGCCAGCAGCTTAGTAGGTCTAGCGGGCTACGAGCAGTACTTC.

The CDR3 is CASSGVYEQYF. Here the CDR3 DNA reads TGTGCCAGCAGTGGAGTCTACGAGCAGTACTTC. J is TRBJ2-7 and V is TRBV6-1; D is undetermined. The V gene's germline CDR1 is MNHNS and CDR2 SASEGT. Between the trimmed V and J ends, which lost 4 bases and 3 bases, there was a span of 4 bases. This CDR3 contains 11 residues.

The J gene is TRBJ2-1, the V gene TRBV4-1; 13 bases line up with TRBD2. Germline lookup yields CDR1 MGHRA and CDR2 YSYEKL. Trimming cost V 6 bases and J 10 bases; bases outside gene matches: 9. The CDR3 has 15 amino acids. The DNA of the CDR3 is TGCGCCAGCAGGGGGGGGACTAGCGGGAATTTAGAGCAGTTCTTC. Translated: CASRGGTSGNLEQFF.

The chain links TRBV7-9 to TRBJ2-3; 7 nucleotides match TRBD1. CDR3 length: 15 amino acids. V shed 1 base and J 2 bases; nucleotides not matched to a gene: 3. Germline V gene lookup returns CDR1 SEHNR and CDR2 FQNEAQ (reference sequence). This CDR3 reads CASSLDRGNTDTQYF. DNA for the CDR3: TGTGCCAGCAGCTTAGACAGGGGAAACACAGATACGCAGTATTTT.

As to this clone: In the same sample, other DNA sequences code for this CDR3. The chain recombines TRBV5-6 with TRBJ2-7; D unresolved. Germline V gives CDR1 SGHDT, CDR2 YYEEEE. This CDR3 is 14 amino acids long. The germline V and J ends were trimmed by 0 bases and 2 bases, with 9 bases remaining between them. In DNA, the CDR3 is TGTGCCAGCAGCTTGGTGGACCTAACCTACGAGCAGTACTTC. This encodes CASSLVDLTYEQYF.

This rearrangement joins TRBV25-1 to TRBJ1-6; D gene ambiguous. The CDR3 runs 14 residues. V was clipped by 5 bases and J by 5 bases, with 10 bases between them. The V gene's germline CDR1 is MGHDK and CDR2 SYGVNS. The DNA for the CDR3 is TGTGCCAGCAGTCTGGGTCCAGATAATTCACCCCTCCACTTT. The encoded protein is CASSLGPDNSPLHF.

The V call is TRBV6-1, the J call TRBJ2-1; D gene uncertain. The germline V gene encodes CDR1 MNHNS and CDR2 SASEGT. The ends were cut back, 4 bases at V and 5 bases at J, with 6 bases in the middle. CDR3 length: 12 amino acids. In DNA form, the CDR3 reads TGTGCCAGCAGTGGGGCTAACAATGAGCAGTTCTTC. Amino acids: CASSGANNEQFF.

The rearrangement links TRBV6-1 to TRBJ1-1, with a tentative D call TRBD1 (6 bases). The CDR3 runs to 16 residues. V lost 0 bases, J lost 4 bases, and 15 bases lay in between. The germline V gene encodes CDR1 MNHNS and CDR2 SASEGT. The DNA for the CDR3 is TGTGCCAGCAGTGAAGCGCTTCCGGGGGGCGGCACTGAAGCTTTCTTT. Translating gives CASSEALPGGGTEAFF.